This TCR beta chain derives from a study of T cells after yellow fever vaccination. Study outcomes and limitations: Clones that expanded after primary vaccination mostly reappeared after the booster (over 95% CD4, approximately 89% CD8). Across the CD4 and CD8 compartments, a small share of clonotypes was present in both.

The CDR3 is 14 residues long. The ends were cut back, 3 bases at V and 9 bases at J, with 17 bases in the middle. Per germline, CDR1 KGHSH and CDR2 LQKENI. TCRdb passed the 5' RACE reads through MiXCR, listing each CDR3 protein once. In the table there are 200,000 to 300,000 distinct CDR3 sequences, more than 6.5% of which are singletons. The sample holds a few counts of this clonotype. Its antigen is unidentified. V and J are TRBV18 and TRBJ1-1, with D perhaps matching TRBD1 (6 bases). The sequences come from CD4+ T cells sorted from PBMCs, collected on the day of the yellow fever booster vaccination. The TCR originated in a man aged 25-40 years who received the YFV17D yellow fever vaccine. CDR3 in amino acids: CASSPTGTLFQAFF. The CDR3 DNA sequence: TGTGCCAGCTCACCGACTGGGACACTATTTCAAGCTTTCTTT.